The present entry profiles one T cell receptor (beta chain) with its context. V was shortened by 5 bases and J by 7 bases, with 9 bases between the two germline ends. Germline-derived CDR1 and CDR2 are SGHVS and FQNEAQ. This CDR3 is 11 amino acids long. The repertoire was sequenced with immunoSEQ multiplex PCR; TCRdb's copy has only in-frame clones and lacks some. The sample lists roughly 120,000 clones; roughly 90% were seen once. The entry originates in a study of T cell responses to AZD1222 COVID-19 vaccine. This receptor was taken from an adult in good health. Here the sequenced sample was peripheral blood, taken on day 0 of AZD1222 vaccination. V and J are TRBV7-8 and TRBJ2-7; D is ambiguous. CDR3 sequence (DNA): TGTGCCAGCAGCCCCGCCGTAGAGCAGTACTTC. Protein sequence: CASSPAVEQYF.